The 20 T cell receptor beta chains below come from one sample, sequenced in a study of CD8+CD57+ T cells in acquired aplastic anemia. Genomic DNA, serving as template, underwent TCR beta VDJ and CDR3 profiling. Each CDR3 protein is one row after TCRdb ran MiXCR on the reads. This table holds 150,000 or so distinct CDR3 sequences, 40% to 50% found once. Sequenced patients had shown CD8+CD57+ cell expansion by flow cytometry. Sequenced input: sorted CD4+, CD8+, or CD8+CD57+ T cells (not recorded which) from PBMCs. The receptor source for this set is a human donor with aplastic anemia.

The chain joins TRBV6-1 to TRBJ2-1, with 10 bases aligning to TRBD1. CDR3 length: 14 residues. The germline CDR1 and CDR2 sequences are MNHNS and SASEGT. Trimming cost V 6 bases and J 7 bases; bases outside gene matches: 6. The CDR3 loop reads CASRLDRGQNEQFF. Written as DNA, the CDR3 is TGTGCCAGCAGACTAGACAGGGGGCAAAATGAGCAGTTCTTC.

The chain recombines TRBV12-3 or TRBV12-4 with TRBJ2-7, with D perhaps matching TRBD1 (5 bases). Trimming stripped 0 bases from V and 2 bases from J, with 8 bases between. The CDR3 is made up of 14 amino acids. The CDR3 nucleotides read TGTGCCAGCAGTTTAGCCAGGGCAGCCTACGAGCAGTACTTC. It encodes CASSLARAAYEQYF.

This clonotype was counted ten times or more. This rearrangement joins TRBV6-5 to TRBJ1-1; perhaps TRBD1 as D (6 bases). Trimming removed 2 bases at V and 1 base at J, with 14 bases between. The length of the CDR3 is 16 residues. In germline, CDR1 is MNHEY, CDR2 SVGAGI. The CDR3 nucleotides are TGTGCCAGCAGTTACCCGGAGGGGGTATCGAACACTGAAGCTTTCTTT. Amino acids: CASSYPEGVSNTEAFF.

CDR3 sequence: CYQTGKETQYF. In DNA form, the CDR3 reads TGTTATCAAACAGGTAAAGAGACCCAGTACTTC. The genes are TRBV14 and TRBJ2-5; TRBD1 is a possible D gene (5 bases). The CDR3 length is 11 residues. The germline V gene has CDR1 SGHDN and CDR2 FVKESK. The full variable domain, in which reference TRBV14 and TRBJ2-5 provide the parts outside the CDR3, is EAGVTQFPSHSVIEKGQTVTLRCDPISGHDNLYWYRRVMGKEIKFLLHFVKESKQDESGMPNNRFLAERTGGTYSTLKVQPAELEDSGVYFCYQTGKETQYFGPGTRLLVL.

V gene TRBV19 combines with J gene TRBJ1-4; D is unclear. V shed 5 bases and J shed 7 bases, with 11 bases lying between them. The CDR3 contains 13 residues. The germline V gene encodes CDR1 LNHDA and CDR2 SQIVND (reference sequence). CDR3 in amino acids: CASSVGLREKLFF. As DNA, the CDR3 is TGTGCCAGTAGTGTGGGATTACGTGAAAAACTGTTTTTT.

The gene calls are TRBV11-1 and TRBJ2-1; 9 nucleotides align to TRBD1. The germline CDR1 and CDR2 sequences are SGHAT and FQDESV (reference sequence). The CDR3 is 14 amino acids. With 9 bases clipped from V and 9 bases from J, the junction kept 12 bases outside the gene matches. CDR3 nucleotides: TGTGCCAGTAAACACGGGACAGGGTTGAGTGAGCAGTTCTTC. Residues: CASKHGTGLSEQFF.

The chain has TRBV2 and TRBJ1-6; D is uncertain. V lost 1 base and J lost 0, with 7 bases in between. The length of the CDR3 is 16 residues. Germline-derived CDR1 and CDR2 are SNHLY and FYNNEI. CDR3 in DNA: TGTGCCAGCAGTGAAGACTGGAGCTCCTATAATTCACCCCTCCACTTT. It specifies CASSEDWSSYNSPLHF.

This chain's CDR3 is CAWSAYLSPPQAGNSPLHF. The CDR3 DNA follows: TGTGCCTGGAGCGCATACTTATCACCCCCGCAGGCGGGGAATTCACCCCTCCACTTT. The J gene is TRBJ1-6, the V gene TRBV30; D is undetermined. Trimming left V 3 bases short and J 7 bases short, with 28 bases between. The germline V gene encodes CDR1 GTSNPN and CDR2 SVGIG (reference sequence). This CDR3 is built from 19 residues.

The chain employs TRBV12-3 or TRBV12-4 and TRBJ2-1; TRBD2 matches 8 bases. J gave up 3 bases and V 5 bases, and 3 bases lay outside the gene matches. The CDR3 consists of 14 residues. The CDR3 spells CASSPGTSYNEQFF. The CDR3 region has the DNA TGTGCCAGCAGTCCCGGGACTAGCTACAATGAGCAGTTCTTC.

This chain uses TRBV5-4 with TRBJ2-5; D not certain. Germline V lookup: CDR1 SGHNT, CDR2 YYREEE (reference sequence). Trimming removed 0 bases from V and 5 bases from J, with 11 bases in between. The length of the CDR3 is 14 residues. CDR3: CASSLDVGKETQYF. The CDR3 DNA follows: TGTGCCAGCAGCTTGGACGTAGGAAAGGAGACCCAGTACTTC.

This clonotype was picked up many times. CDR3 DNA sequence: TGTGCCAGCTCGCGGGGCGAAAAACTGTTTTTT. It encodes CASSRGEKLFF. The chain uses TRBV7-9 and TRBJ1-4; TRBD1 might be the D (5 bases). The length of the CDR3 is 11 residues. Germline V gene data show CDR1 as SEHNR and CDR2 as FQNEAQ (reference sequence). V was clipped by 8 bases and J by 8 bases, with 9 bases between them.

A single count supports this clonotype. V gene TRBV25-1 combines with J gene TRBJ1-3; D is ambiguous. This CDR3 comprises 14 residues. The V end was cut by 4 bases, the J end by 2 bases, with 9 bases between. Germline CDR1 is MGHDK and CDR2 is SYGVNS. The CDR3 DNA reads TGTGCCAGCAGTGGAACGGGGACTGGAAACACCATATATTTT. It codes for CASSGTGTGNTIYF.

V is TRBV29-1 and J is TRBJ2-7; 11 bases agree with TRBD2. Germline CDR1 reads SQVTM; CDR2 reads ANQGSEA. The J segment lost 6 bases and the V segment lost 8 bases, leaving 9 bases of the junction unmatched. The CDR3 contains 13 residues. The CDR3 DNA sequence: TGCAGCACGGTAGGGCTAGCGGGAGGCGAGCAGTACTTC. This codes for CSTVGLAGGEQYF.

Comments on this clonotype: Just one base apart from a much larger clone, this may be a read error. The chain carries TRBV5-4 and TRBJ1-3; D not resolved. CDR1 is SGHNT, CDR2 YYREEE, per germline (reference sequence). V lost 6 bases and J 3 bases, leaving 10 bases between the germline ends. The length of the CDR3 is 13 residues. CDR3 in amino acids: CASNAVYGNTIYF. The CDR3 coding sequence is TGTGCCAGCAACGCAGTCTATGGAAACACCATATATTTT.

This clonotype showed up many times. V and J are TRBV29-1 and TRBJ2-5; D may correspond to TRBD1 or TRBD2 (6 bases each). Germline values: CDR1 SQVTM, CDR2 ANQGSEA. This CDR3 contains 13 residues. Between the trimmed V and J ends, which lost 5 bases and 4 bases, there was a span of 14 bases. CDR3 sequence reads: CSVKRGDGETQYF. The CDR3 bases are TGCAGCGTTAAAAGGGGGGATGGAGAGACCCAGTACTTC.

There are many counts of this clonotype. This sequence joins TRBV5-6 and TRBJ2-2; 7 bases agree with TRBD1. The length of the CDR3 is 15 residues. Per germline, CDR1 SGHDT and CDR2 YYEEEE. Trimming cost V 4 bases and J 6 bases; bases outside gene matches: 9. CDR3 bases: TGTGCCAGCAGCACTCGACAGGGAACGGCCGGGGAGCTGTTTTTT. This translates into CASSTRQGTAGELFF. The full variable domain, its missing parts supplied by reference TRBV5-6 and TRBJ2-2, is DAGVTQSPTHLIKTRGQQVTLRCSPKSGHDTVSWYQQALGQGPQFIFQYYEEEERQRGNFPDRFSGHQFPNYSSELNVNALLLGDSALYLCASSTRQGTAGELFFGEGSRLTVL.

The chain combines TRBV9 with TRBJ1-2; D perhaps matches TRBD1 (6 bases). Germline values: CDR1 SGDLS, CDR2 YYNGEE. V shed 3 bases and J shed 1 base, with 16 bases lying between them. The CDR3 runs 16 residues. CDR3 loop: CASSAPHKGVNYGYTF. The CDR3 DNA is TGTGCCAGCAGCGCTCCACACAAGGGGGTTAACTATGGCTACACCTTC.

The chain employs TRBV7-3 and TRBJ2-7; 11 bases map to TRBD2. CDR1 and CDR2 (germline): SGHTA, FQGTGA. V shed 4 bases and J 5 bases; nucleotides not matched to a gene: 7. The CDR3 extends over 15 amino acids. CDR3 sequence: CASSYDSGGAHEQYF. For the CDR3, the DNA is TGTGCCAGCAGCTACGATAGCGGGGGGGCCCACGAGCAGTACTTC.

Details on this clonotype: This could be a read error, since a much larger clone is one nucleotide away. The rearrangement joins TRBV10-2 to TRBJ2-7; 7 bases line up with TRBD2. Germline lookup yields CDR1 WSHSY and CDR2 SAAADI. The CDR3 has 16 amino acids. The chain's CDR3 is CASSFGTSESSHEQYF. Written as DNA, the CDR3 is TGTGCCAGCAGTTTCGGAACTAGCGAGAGCTCCCACGAGCAGTACTTC.

At least ten counts were recorded for this clonotype. The J gene is TRBJ1-2, the V gene TRBV14, with a tentative D call TRBD1 (6 bases). CDR1 is SGHDN, CDR2 FVKESK, per germline. The CDR3 is 13 residues long. The V end lost 8 bases, the J end lost 2 bases, and 12 bases lay between the germline ends. The CDR3 DNA is TGTGCCAGCGCAGGGGCTTTAAACTATGGCTACACCTTC. Translation: CASAGALNYGYTF. The full variable domain, rest sourced from reference TRBV14 and TRBJ1-2, is EAGVTQFPSHSVIEKGQTVTLRCDPISGHDNLYWYRRVMGKEIKFLLHFVKESKQDESGMPNNRFLAERTGGTYSTLKVQPAELEDSGVYFCASAGALNYGYTFGSGTRLTVV.